One sample yielded the 32 T cell receptor beta chains listed below, sequenced in a study of blood T cell repertoires in COVID-19. The table came from immunoSEQ multiplex PCR; TCRdb's copy has only in-frame clones and leaves some out. This sample carries tens of thousands of clones, about nine tenths of them seen once, and the ten largest clones take around 7%. Sequencing was performed on peripheral blood. The receptors come from a woman aged 80 or older with acute or convalescent COVID-19.

V is TRBV12-5 and J is TRBJ1-1, with a weak D call TRBD1 (6 bases). The CDR3 is 14 residues long. The V gene lost 7 bases and the J gene lost 3 bases, with 15 bases spanning the gap. Germline V gene sequence: CDR1 LGHNT, CDR2 FRNRAP. The CDR3 sequence is CASARGGGDTEAFF. For the CDR3, the DNA is TGTGCTAGTGCCCGGGGGGGCGGGGACACTGAAGCTTTCTTT.

This clone was found once. The chain recombines TRBV5-4 with TRBJ1-1; 8 positions match TRBD1. Germline V gene sequence: CDR1 SGHNT, CDR2 YYREEE (reference sequence). The CDR3 has 14 residues. J was trimmed by 3 bases and V by 0 bases; bases with no gene match: 1. CDR3 bases: TGTGCCAGCAGCTTGGGGACAGGGTACACTGAAGCTTTCTTT. Amino acid sequence: CASSLGTGYTEAFF.

The J gene is TRBJ2-3, the V gene TRBV14; 7 nucleotides align to TRBD2. The V gene's germline CDR1 is SGHDN and CDR2 FVKESK. After removal of 0 bases from V and 5 bases from J, the junction contained 8 bases not matched to a gene. CDR3 length equals 16 residues. CDR3 DNA sequence: TGTGCCAGCAGCCAAGACGGGACTACGCGGGGAGATACGCAGTATTTT. As protein: CASSQDGTTRGDTQYF.

The chain recombines TRBV6-6 with TRBJ1-5; perhaps TRBD1 as D (5 bases). The germline V and J ends were trimmed by 2 bases and 6 bases, with 11 bases remaining between them. Germline CDR1 reads MNHNY; CDR2 reads SVGAGI (reference sequence). This CDR3 has 14 residues. The CDR3 is CASSYVSGGQPQHF. The CDR3 coding sequence is TGTGCCAGCAGTTACGTCTCGGGGGGTCAGCCCCAGCATTTT.

This CDR3 reads CAISESQTNTEAFF. DNA of the CDR3: TGTGCCATCAGTGAGAGTCAGACAAACACTGAAGCTTTCTTT. The chain joins TRBV10-3 to TRBJ1-1; no clear D gene. This CDR3 is built from 14 residues. Deletions cut 2 bases from V and 2 bases from J, with 9 bases between. Germline loops: CDR1 ENHRY, CDR2 SYGVKD.

This clone came up once. The V and J genes are TRBV5-1 and TRBJ2-6; D unresolved. With 0 bases removed from V and 0 bases from J, the gap between germline ends came to 7 bases. This CDR3 comprises 16 residues. Looked up from germline, CDR1 is SGHRS and CDR2 is YFSETQ. The DNA for the CDR3 is TGCGCCAGCAGCTTGGCCCCAGACTCTGGGGCCAACGTCCTGACTTTC. Protein: CASSLAPDSGANVLTF. Based on the CDR3 plus reference TRBV5-1 and TRBJ2-6, the full variable domain is KAGVTQTPRYLIKTRGQQVTLSCSPISGHRSVSWYQQTPGQGLQFLFEYFSETQRNKGNFPGRFSGRQFSNSRSEMNVSTLELGDSALYLCASSLAPDSGANVLTFGAGSRLTVL.

The V call is TRBV3-1 (or the pseudogene TRBV3-2), the J call TRBJ2-5, with D tentatively TRBD2 (6 bases). Per the germline V gene, CDR1 is LGHDT and CDR2 is YNNKEL (reference sequence). The CDR3 is made up of 15 amino acids. The V and J ends lost 1 base and 1 base respectively, with 10 bases between them. CDR3 sequence reads: CASSQGQRAQETQYF. CDR3 nucleotide sequence: TGTGCCAGCAGCCAAGGCCAGCGGGCCCAAGAGACCCAGTACTTC.

The chain links TRBV19 to TRBJ1-2; D not certain. V lost 6 bases and J lost 5, with 16 bases in between. Germline CDR1 LNHDA, CDR2 SQIVND (reference sequence). CDR3 length equals 14 residues. The CDR3 spells CASRAGPPLYGYTF. The CDR3 coding sequence is TGTGCCAGTAGAGCGGGTCCTCCCCTTTATGGCTACACCTTC.

This chain uses TRBV2 with TRBJ1-3; TRBD1 matches at 8 bases. The CDR3 totals 14 residues. Germline V gives CDR1 SNHLY, CDR2 FYNNEI. With 6 bases clipped from V and 2 bases from J, the junction kept 3 bases outside the gene matches. The CDR3 here is CASRQDRAGNTIYF. The CDR3, as DNA: TGTGCCAGCAGGCAGGACAGGGCTGGAAACACCATATATTTT.

The chain combines TRBV15 with TRBJ2-1, with TRBD2 matching over 15 bases. Germline CDR1 is LNHNV and CDR2 is YYDKDF (reference sequence). CDR3 size: 19 residues. Trimming removed 3 bases from V and 4 bases from J; junction bases left unmatched: 10. CDR3 sequence reads: CATSSPPGLAGGAYNEQFF. The CDR3 region has the DNA TGTGCCACCAGCAGCCCCCCGGGACTAGCGGGAGGTGCTTACAATGAGCAGTTCTTC.

This chain uses TRBV2 with TRBJ2-1, with TRBD2 as a possible D gene (7 bases). Germline CDR1 is SNHLY and CDR2 is FYNNEI. The CDR3 has 14 residues. With 10 bases removed from V and 4 bases from J, the gap between germline ends came to 17 bases. This CDR3 reads CATSGRGGYNEQFF. CDR3 coding DNA: TGTGCCACCTCTGGGAGGGGGGGTTACAATGAGCAGTTCTTC.

This chain joins TRBV9 and TRBJ2-2; 8 bases align to TRBD2. V was pared by 3 bases and J by 7 bases, with 8 bases of the junction left unmatched. Germline V lookup: CDR1 SGDLS, CDR2 YYNGEE. This CDR3 contains 15 residues. This CDR3 is CASSAVAGPFGELFF. CDR3 nucleotides: TGTGCCAGCAGCGCCGTAGCGGGACCCTTCGGGGAGCTGTTTTTT. Supplemented by reference TRBV9 and TRBJ2-2, the full variable domain reads DSGVTQTPKHLITATGQRVTLRCSPRSGDLSVYWYQQSLDQGLQFLIQYYNGEERAKGNILERFSAQQFPDLHSELNLSSLELGDSALYFCASSAVAGPFGELFFGEGSRLTVL.

The CDR3 coding sequence is TGTGCCAGCAGTTATCAGGGGAATACTGAAGCTTTCTTT. Translating gives CASSYQGNTEAFF. The gene calls are TRBV6-5 and TRBJ1-1; perhaps TRBD1 as D (6 bases). Germline CDR1 and CDR2: MNHEY and SVGAGI. The V end lost 3 bases, the J end lost 5 bases, and 10 bases lay between the germline ends. The CDR3 loop spans 13 amino acids.

The chain has TRBV2 and TRBJ1-5, with a possible D match to TRBD1 (5 bases). This CDR3 has 13 residues. The V end lost 9 bases, the J end lost 6 bases, and 15 bases lay between the germline ends. Per the germline V gene, CDR1 is SNHLY and CDR2 is FYNNEI. The CDR3 here is CASKDTSTQPQHF. CDR3 in DNA: TGTGCCAGTAAGGACACATCGACTCAGCCCCAGCATTTT.

The rearrangement joins TRBV29-1 to TRBJ2-4; 9 bases map to TRBD1. This CDR3 spans 13 amino acids. V was pared by 4 bases and J by 6 bases, with 4 bases of the junction left unmatched. CDR1 and CDR2 from the germline V gene are SQVTM and ANQGSEA. The CDR3 is CSVGNRGLNIQYF. The CDR3 region has the DNA TGCAGCGTTGGGAACAGGGGGCTAAACATTCAGTACTTC.

The CDR3 DNA reads TGTGCCAGCAGCCAAGATGTAGATGGACAGAGCAACTTTAGCACAGATACGCAGTATTTT. Translation gives CASSQDVDGQSNFSTDTQYF. J is TRBJ2-3 and V is TRBV3-1 (or the pseudogene TRBV3-2); maybe TRBD1 (6 bases). CDR1 LGHDT and CDR2 YNNKEL come from the germline V gene (reference sequence). This CDR3 is 20 amino acids long. V was trimmed by 0 bases and J by 0 bases, leaving 22 bases between them.

A few counts support this clone. This chain connects TRBV6-5 to TRBJ2-3; 9 bases are shared with TRBD2. Unmatched junction bases numbered 5, after V lost 2 bases and J lost 2 bases. The CDR3 runs to 16 residues. Germline lookup yields CDR1 MNHEY and CDR2 SVGAGI. CDR3 in amino acids: CASSYVAGANTDTQYF. In nucleotides, the CDR3 is TGTGCCAGCAGTTACGTAGCGGGGGCCAACACAGATACGCAGTATTTT.

The genes are TRBV12-5 and TRBJ1-1, with 7 bases matching TRBD1. The CDR3 runs 17 residues. Germline V gives CDR1 LGHNT, CDR2 FRNRAP. V was clipped by 2 bases and J by 4 bases; unmatched bases: 13. Here the CDR3 DNA reads TGTGCTAGTGGTTTGCCGGCCACAGGGGTTAATTGCACTGAAGCTTTCTTT. Its protein is CASGLPATGVNCTEAFF.

The genes are TRBV4-3 and TRBJ2-3; D is undetermined. The germline gives CDR1 LGHNA, CDR2 YSLEER. V dropped 8 bases and J dropped 0 bases, with 9 bases sitting between them. The CDR3 spans 13 residues. The CDR3 sequence: CASRKASTDTQYF. CDR3 in DNA: TGCGCCAGCCGTAAAGCTAGCACAGATACGCAGTATTTT.

This clone was seen only once. This chain joins TRBV4-2 and TRBJ2-1, with 7 bases lining up with TRBD2. Germline assignment: CDR1 LGHNA and CDR2 YNFKEQ. V lost 5 bases to trimming and J lost 2 bases; unmatched junction nucleotides: 12. The CDR3 totals 17 residues. The CDR3 bases are TGTGCCAGCAGCACAAGCGGAGCTAGCGGTACCTACAATGAGCAGTTCTTC. Its protein is CASSTSGASGTYNEQFF.

The sample holds one count of this clone. The chain employs TRBV10-3 and TRBJ1-3; D may be TRBD1 (5 bases). The CDR3 totals 16 residues. Trimming cost V 0 bases and J 0 bases, with 9 bases left between them. The germline CDR1 and CDR2 sequences are ENHRY and SYGVKD. CDR3 residues: CAISESQGYSGNTIYF. The CDR3 DNA reads TGTGCCATCAGTGAGTCGCAGGGATACTCTGGAAACACCATATATTTT.

The chain links TRBV7-3 to TRBJ2-1; 8 bases map to TRBD2. The CDR3 consists of 17 residues. Germline trimming cut 2 bases from V and 6 bases from J; bases unmatched to any gene: 12. CDR1 and CDR2 (germline): SGHTA, FQGTGA. CDR3 protein: CASSLGFSRLALNEQFF. The CDR3 DNA follows: TGTGCCAGCAGCTTAGGGTTCAGTAGACTAGCGCTCAATGAGCAGTTCTTC.

This chain joins TRBV7-2 and TRBJ1-6; TRBD1 matches at 11 bases. The ends lost 5 bases at V and 9 bases at J; junction bases unmatched: 9. The CDR3 consists of 16 residues. The germline V gene encodes CDR1 SGHTA and CDR2 FQGNSA. Here the CDR3 DNA reads TGTGCCAGCAGCCCACCAGGACAGGGGGCGCGTTCACCCCTCCACTTT. As protein: CASSPPGQGARSPLHF. Full variable domain (outside the CDR3, taken from reference TRBV7-2 and TRBJ1-6): GAGVSQSPSNKVTEKGKDVELRCDPISGHTALYWYRQSLGQGLEFLIYFQGNSAPDKSGLPSDRFSAERTGGSVSTLTIQRTQQEDSAVYLCASSPPGQGARSPLHFGNGTRLTVT.

As DNA, the CDR3 is TGTGCCACCAGTGATAGTGGGAGGGGAGATACGCAGTATTTT. Protein product: CATSDSGRGDTQYF. This chain links TRBV24-1 with TRBJ2-3; 7 nucleotides line up with TRBD2. The junction had 4 bases not matched to a gene; V was cut back by 3 bases and J by 5 bases. CDR3 length: 14 amino acids. Germline CDR1 is KGHDR and CDR2 is SFDVKD.

The genes are TRBV11-2 and TRBJ1-2; a possible D gene is TRBD1 (6 bases). Germline assignment: CDR1 SGHAT and CDR2 FQNNGV. Trimming left V 1 base short and J 4 bases short, with 13 bases between. The CDR3 is 15 residues long. CDR3 sequence reads: CASSLGSGGSYGYTF. The CDR3 DNA reads as TGTGCCAGCAGCTTAGGTTCGGGGGGCAGCTATGGCTACACCTTC.

The chain uses TRBV5-4 and TRBJ2-5; TRBD2 agrees at 10 bases. Germline V gene sequence: CDR1 SGHNT, CDR2 YYREEE (reference sequence). The CDR3 totals 16 residues. With 0 bases clipped from V and 2 bases from J, the junction kept 4 bases outside the gene matches. The CDR3 reads CASSLGLAGDQETQYF. The CDR3 nucleotides read TGTGCCAGCAGCTTGGGACTAGCGGGCGATCAAGAGACCCAGTACTTC.

V and J are TRBV3-1 (or the pseudogene TRBV3-2) and TRBJ1-2; D uncertain. The CDR3 is 15 residues long. The ends were cut back, 0 bases at V and 2 bases at J, with 10 bases in the middle. Germline V gives CDR1 LGHDT, CDR2 YNNKEL (reference sequence). CDR3 in DNA: TGTGCCAGCAGCCAAGATGGGTCACTAAACTATGGCTACACCTTC. Its translation is CASSQDGSLNYGYTF.

This chain uses TRBV14 with TRBJ1-1; TRBD1 is a possible D gene (5 bases). CDR1 and CDR2 (germline): SGHDN, FVKESK. The germline V and J ends were trimmed by 0 bases and 0 bases, with 11 bases remaining between them. CDR3 size: 16 residues. The CDR3 sequence is CASSQDRGSLNTEAFF. The DNA of the CDR3 is TGTGCCAGCAGCCAAGATAGGGGCAGCCTGAACACTGAAGCTTTCTTT.

V usage is TRBV29-1 and J usage is TRBJ1-2; 9 bases align to TRBD1. V shed 6 bases, J shed 4 bases, and the junction held 9 bases outside the gene matches. The CDR3 runs 14 residues. Germline loops: CDR1 SQVTM, CDR2 ANQGSEA. CDR3 bases: TGCAGCGTGACCCTCACAGGGGGCAGCTATGGCTACACCTTC. Protein sequence: CSVTLTGGSYGYTF.

This chain uses TRBV19 with TRBJ1-1, with TRBD1 matching over 9 bases. The CDR3 loop spans 14 amino acids. Germline CDR1 is LNHDA and CDR2 is SQIVND (reference sequence). The trim removed 6 bases at V and 1 base at J, leaving 3 bases unmatched. The CDR3 DNA follows: TGTGCCAGTAGGGACAGGGGTGGGAACACTGAAGCTTTCTTT. It yields the protein CASRDRGGNTEAFF.

Only one count was recorded for this clone. V usage is TRBV10-1 and J usage is TRBJ1-2, with D perhaps matching TRBD1 (5 bases). Germline V CDR1 and CDR2: WNHNN, SYGVQD (reference sequence). This CDR3 is built from 16 residues. The V end was cut by 7 bases, the J end by 4 bases, with 22 bases between. The CDR3 loop is CASTLPPLQGTYGYTF. In nucleotides, the CDR3 is TGCGCCAGCACCTTACCGCCCCTTCAGGGCACCTATGGCTACACCTTC.

The chain couples TRBV3-1 (or the pseudogene TRBV3-2) to TRBJ2-7; the D gene is possibly TRBD2 (5 bases). Trimming removed 0 bases at V and 5 bases at J, with 20 bases between. The CDR3 is 17 amino acids. CDR1 LGHDT and CDR2 YNNKEL come from the germline V gene (reference sequence). The CDR3 DNA follows: TGTGCCAGCAGCCAAGAACTGAGGAGGAGTTTTTCCAACGAGCAGTACTTC. It encodes CASSQELRRSFSNEQYF.